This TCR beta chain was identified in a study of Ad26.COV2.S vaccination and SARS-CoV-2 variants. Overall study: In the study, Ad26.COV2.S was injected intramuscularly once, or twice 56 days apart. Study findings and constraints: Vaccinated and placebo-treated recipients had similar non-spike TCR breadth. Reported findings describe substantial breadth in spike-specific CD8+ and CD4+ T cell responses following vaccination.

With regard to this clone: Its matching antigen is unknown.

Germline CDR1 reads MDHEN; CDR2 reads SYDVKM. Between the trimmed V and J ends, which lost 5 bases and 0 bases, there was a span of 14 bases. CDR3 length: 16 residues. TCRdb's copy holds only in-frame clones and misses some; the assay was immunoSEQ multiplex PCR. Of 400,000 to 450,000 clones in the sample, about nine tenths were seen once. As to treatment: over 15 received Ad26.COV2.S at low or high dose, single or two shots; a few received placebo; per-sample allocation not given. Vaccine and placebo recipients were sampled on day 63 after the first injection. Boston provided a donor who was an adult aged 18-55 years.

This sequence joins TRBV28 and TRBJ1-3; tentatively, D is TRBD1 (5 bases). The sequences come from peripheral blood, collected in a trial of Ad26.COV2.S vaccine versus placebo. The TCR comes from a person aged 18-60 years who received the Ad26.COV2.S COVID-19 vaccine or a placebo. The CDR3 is CASSPQGSISGNTIYF. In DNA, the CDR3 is TGTGCCAGCAGTCCCCAGGGTAGCATCTCTGGAAACACCATATATTTT.